This TCR beta chain was identified in a study of tumor-infiltrating lymphocytes in primary liver carcinoma. Study overall: Primary liver carcinoma in the patients was surgically resected. The study reported T1-T3 N0M0 tumors spanning 4.2 to 10 cm. Findings and caveats of the study: The overlap of tumor-adjacent and tumor-blood pairs was smaller than that of tumor region pairs.

Trimming removed 8 bases from V and 4 bases from J; junction bases left unmatched: 11. Germline-derived CDR1 and CDR2 are MNHEY and SVGAGI. CDR3 size: 15 residues. This clonotype has a count of ten or more. Antigen: not known. From about 530 ng total RNA, TCR beta cDNA was generated with a primer in the constant region. Slightly modified ARM-PCR served as the procedure for the TCR beta libraries. These libraries came from three rounds of nested multiplex PCR. Both of the initial two PCR rounds ran for about 11 cycles and employed TRBV1-TRBV30 forward primers alongside a C-beta reverse primer. TCRdb passed the multiplex PCR reads through MiXCR, listing each CDR3 protein once. Among fewer than 400,000 distinct CDR3 sequences listed, 58% were seen once. Extraction also yielded germline DNA, while blood RNA was obtained from unsorted whole blood.

The sequence came from a woman aged 25-40 years with primary liver carcinoma and hepatitis B virus infection. The chain combines TRBV6-5 with TRBJ2-7; 10 bases fit TRBD1. Sample: peripheral blood. The CDR3: CASGGQGSSLYEQYF. The CDR3 nucleotides are TGTGCCAGCGGGGGACAGGGGAGTAGTCTGTACGAGCAGTACTTC.